The clone carrying this TCR beta chain was observed many times. Its target is unknown. These data belong to a study of T cells in Graves' hyperthyroidism and ophthalmopathy. Study-level points and caveats: Most thyroid-expanded clonotypes above 0.001 were also found in blood.

Germline V gene lookup returns CDR1 SQVTM and CDR2 ANQGSEA. Trimming stripped 0 bases from V and 7 bases from J, with 9 bases between. This CDR3 region has 12 residues. The CDR3 regions of TCR beta were amplified from RNA transcripts. The HTBI primer set was used in a first-round RT-PCR of the TCR CDR3. TCRdb ran MiXCR on the multiplex PCR reads and lists one entry per CDR3 protein. The sample records 380,000 or so distinct CDR3 sequences, about 18% being singletons. The chain joins TRBV29-1 to TRBJ2-5; the D is unclear. Sequenced: blood. The receptor was derived from a young woman with Graves' hyperthyroidism. The CDR3 region is CSVEDPTGTQYF. The CDR3 DNA follows: TGCAGCGTTGAAGATCCTACGGGGACCCAGTACTTC.